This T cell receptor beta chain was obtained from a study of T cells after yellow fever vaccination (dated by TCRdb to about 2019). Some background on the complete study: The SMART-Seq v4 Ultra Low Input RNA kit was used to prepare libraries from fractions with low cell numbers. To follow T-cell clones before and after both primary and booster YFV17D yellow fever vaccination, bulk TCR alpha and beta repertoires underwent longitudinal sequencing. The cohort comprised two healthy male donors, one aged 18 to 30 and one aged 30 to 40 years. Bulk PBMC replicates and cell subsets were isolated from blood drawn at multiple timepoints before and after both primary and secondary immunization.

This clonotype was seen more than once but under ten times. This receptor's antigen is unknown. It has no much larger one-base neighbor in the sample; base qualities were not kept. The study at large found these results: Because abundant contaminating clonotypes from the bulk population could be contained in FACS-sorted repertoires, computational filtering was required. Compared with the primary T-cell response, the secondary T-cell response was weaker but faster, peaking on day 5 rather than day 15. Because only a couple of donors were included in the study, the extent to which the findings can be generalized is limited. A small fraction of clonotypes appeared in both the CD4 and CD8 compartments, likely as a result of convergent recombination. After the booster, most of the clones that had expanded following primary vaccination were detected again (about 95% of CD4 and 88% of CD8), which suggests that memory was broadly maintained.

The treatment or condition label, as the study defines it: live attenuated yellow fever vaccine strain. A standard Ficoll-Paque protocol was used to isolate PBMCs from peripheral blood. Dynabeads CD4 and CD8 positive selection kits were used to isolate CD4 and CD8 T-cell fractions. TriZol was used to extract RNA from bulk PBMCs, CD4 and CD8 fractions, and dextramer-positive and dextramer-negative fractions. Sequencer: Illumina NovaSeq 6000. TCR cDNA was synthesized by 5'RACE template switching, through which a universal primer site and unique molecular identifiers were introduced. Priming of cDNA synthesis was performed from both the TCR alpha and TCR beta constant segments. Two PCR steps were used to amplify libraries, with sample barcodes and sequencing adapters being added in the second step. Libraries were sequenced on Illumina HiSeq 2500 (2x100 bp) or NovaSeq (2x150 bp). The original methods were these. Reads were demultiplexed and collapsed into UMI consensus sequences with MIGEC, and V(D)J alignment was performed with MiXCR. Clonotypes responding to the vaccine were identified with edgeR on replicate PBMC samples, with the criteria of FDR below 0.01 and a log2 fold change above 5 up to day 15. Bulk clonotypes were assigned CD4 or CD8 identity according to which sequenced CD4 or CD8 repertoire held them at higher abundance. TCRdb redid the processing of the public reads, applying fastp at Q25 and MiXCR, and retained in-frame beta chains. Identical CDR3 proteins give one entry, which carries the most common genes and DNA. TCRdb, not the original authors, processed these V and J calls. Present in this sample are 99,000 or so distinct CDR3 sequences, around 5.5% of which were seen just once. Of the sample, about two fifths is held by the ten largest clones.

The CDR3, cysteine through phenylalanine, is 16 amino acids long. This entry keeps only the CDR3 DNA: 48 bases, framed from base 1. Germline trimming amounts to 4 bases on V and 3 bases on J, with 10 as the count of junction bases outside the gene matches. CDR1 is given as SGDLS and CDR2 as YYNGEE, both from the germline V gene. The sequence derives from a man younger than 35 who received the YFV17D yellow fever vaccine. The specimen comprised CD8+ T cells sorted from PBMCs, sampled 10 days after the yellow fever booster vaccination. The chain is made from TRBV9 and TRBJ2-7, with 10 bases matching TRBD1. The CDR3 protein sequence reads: CASSPKTGQGLYEQYF. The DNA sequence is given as TGTGCCAGCAGCCCTAAAACGGGACAGGGGCTCTACGAGCAGTACTTC.